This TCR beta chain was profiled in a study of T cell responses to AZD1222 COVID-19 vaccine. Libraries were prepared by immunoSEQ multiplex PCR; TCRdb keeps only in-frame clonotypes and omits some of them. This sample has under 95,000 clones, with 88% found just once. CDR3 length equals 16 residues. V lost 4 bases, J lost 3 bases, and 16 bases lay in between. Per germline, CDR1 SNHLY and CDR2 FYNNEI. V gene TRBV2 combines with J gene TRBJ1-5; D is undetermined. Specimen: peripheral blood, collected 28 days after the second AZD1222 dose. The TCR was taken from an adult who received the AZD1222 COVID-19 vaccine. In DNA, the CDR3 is TGTGCCAGCAGTGTAGGTTGGCAGTCGGACAATCAGCCCCAGCATTTT. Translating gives CASSVGWQSDNQPQHF.